This passage covers 9 T cell receptor beta chains from one sample sequenced in a study of graft-versus-host responses after intestinal transplantation. Some clones are missing from TCRdb's copy, which holds only in-frame ones; the method was immunoSEQ multiplex PCR. The sample records tens of thousands of clones, 89% being singletons. These TCRs are of unknown antigen specificity. The source was unstimulated CD8+ T cells sorted from spleen or lymph node cells, collected before intestinal transplant. These receptor sequences come from a human donor who received an intestinal transplant.

The rearrangement joins TRBV5-1 to TRBJ2-1, with 8 bases that match TRBD2. The CDR3 sequence is 18 residues long. Germline V gene sequence: CDR1 SGHRS, CDR2 YFSETQ. The V segment lost 0 bases and the J segment 9 bases; nucleotides outside the gene matches: 17. CDR3 amino acids: CASSLVRGIAGYGSEQFF. CDR3 coding DNA: TGCGCCAGCAGCTTGGTTAGGGGGATAGCGGGGTACGGATCTGAGCAGTTCTTC. The variable domain in full, with the rest retrieved from reference TRBV5-1 and TRBJ2-1, is KAGVTQTPRYLIKTRGQQVTLSCSPISGHRSVSWYQQTPGQGLQFLFEYFSETQRNKGNFPGRFSGRQFSNSRSEMNVSTLELGDSALYLCASSLVRGIAGYGSEQFFGPGTRLTVL.

The chain couples TRBV5-6 to TRBJ1-1, with no clear D. Trimming removed 7 bases from V and 3 bases from J, with 19 bases in between. The CDR3 has 15 residues. Germline lookup yields CDR1 SGHDT and CDR2 YYEEEE. CDR3 in DNA: TGTGCCAGCGCGTTTGGAGTCCCCCGATACACTGAAGCTTTCTTT. Protein product: CASAFGVPRYTEAFF.

This chain joins TRBV19 and TRBJ2-7, with 9 bases that match TRBD1. With V trimmed by 7 bases and J by 6 bases, 13 bases remained unmatched. This CDR3 has 15 amino acids. Germline V gene data show CDR1 as LNHDA and CDR2 as SQIVND (reference sequence). The CDR3 bases are TGTGCCAGTACCCCTCGAGACAGGGGGTCGAGCGAGCAGTACTTC. It yields the protein CASTPRDRGSSEQYF.

V gene TRBV6-5 combines with J gene TRBJ2-7, with 8 bases that match TRBD2. Per the germline V gene, CDR1 is MNHEY and CDR2 is SVGAGI. V lost 5 bases, J lost 1 base, and 1 base stayed unmatched. The CDR3 contains 13 residues. For the CDR3, the DNA is TGTGCCAGCAGTCGGGGGGGGTCCTACGAGCAGTACTTC. Its protein is CASSRGGSYEQYF.

This chain connects TRBV11-2 to TRBJ2-7, with 9 bases aligning to TRBD1. Germline CDR1 and CDR2: SGHAT and FQNNGV. The CDR3 totals 16 residues. J was trimmed by 3 bases and V by 5 bases; bases with no gene match: 11. This CDR3 reads CASSHAGTGNFYEQYF. The CDR3 bases are TGTGCCAGCAGCCACGCCGGGACAGGGAACTTCTACGAGCAGTACTTC. The whole variable domain, remainder taken from reference TRBV11-2 and TRBJ2-7, is EAGVAQSPRYKIIEKRQSVAFWCNPISGHATLYWYQQILGQGPKLLIQFQNNGVVDDSQLPKDRFSAERLKGVDSTLKIQPAKLEDSAVYLCASSHAGTGNFYEQYFGPGTRLTVT.

This clone was seen a handful of times. This chain uses TRBV9 with TRBJ1-4; the match to TRBD1 covers 9 bases. The CDR3 runs to 14 residues. Per the germline V gene, CDR1 is SGDLS and CDR2 is YYNGEE. Trimming removed 2 bases from V and 8 bases from J; junction bases left unmatched: 4. CDR3 nucleotide sequence: TGTGCCAGCAGCGTGGGGGACAGGGTAGAAAAACTGTTTTTT. Residues: CASSVGDRVEKLFF.

This sequence joins TRBV4-1 and TRBJ2-3, with 9 bases aligning to TRBD1. The germline gives CDR1 MGHRA, CDR2 YSYEKL. V dropped 0 bases and J dropped 4; count of bases not matched to a gene: 5. This CDR3 contains 16 residues. The CDR3 nucleotides are TGCGCCAGCAGCCAAGAACAGGGGGCTCTTGCAGATACGCAGTATTTT. It translates to CASSQEQGALADTQYF.

The chain joins TRBV4-1 to TRBJ2-2; the match to TRBD2 covers 11 bases. Germline V lookup: CDR1 MGHRA, CDR2 YSYEKL. This CDR3 is 16 amino acids long. Trimming at V came to 2 bases and at J to 1 base, leaving 0 bases not matched to a gene. The chain's CDR3 is CASSQTSGRNTGELFF. CDR3 nucleotides: TGCGCCAGCAGCCAAACTAGCGGGAGGAACACCGGGGAGCTGTTTTTT.

The J gene is TRBJ2-1, the V gene TRBV2; a possible D gene is TRBD1 (6 bases). The CDR3 consists of 16 residues. Looked up from germline, CDR1 is SNHLY and CDR2 is FYNNEI. V lost 6 bases and J 9 bases, leaving 24 bases between the germline ends. The CDR3 protein is CASSHRALQGFGEQFF. The DNA of the CDR3 is TGTGCCAGCAGCCACCGAGCCTTACAGGGATTCGGTGAGCAGTTCTTC.